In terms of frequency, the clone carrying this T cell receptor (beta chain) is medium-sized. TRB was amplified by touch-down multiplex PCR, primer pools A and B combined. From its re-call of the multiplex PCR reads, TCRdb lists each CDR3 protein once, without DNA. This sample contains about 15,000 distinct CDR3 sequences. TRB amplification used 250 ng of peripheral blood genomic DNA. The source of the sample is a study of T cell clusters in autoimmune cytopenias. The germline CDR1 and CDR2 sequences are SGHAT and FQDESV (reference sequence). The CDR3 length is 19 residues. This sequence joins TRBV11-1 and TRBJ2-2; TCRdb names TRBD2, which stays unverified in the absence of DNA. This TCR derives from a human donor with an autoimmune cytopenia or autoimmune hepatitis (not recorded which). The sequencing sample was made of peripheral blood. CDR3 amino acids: CASSLARLATAGVSGELFF. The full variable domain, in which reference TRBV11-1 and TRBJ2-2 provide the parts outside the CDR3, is EAEVAQSPRYKITEKSQAVAFWCDPISGHATLYWYRQILGQGPELLVQFQDESVVDDSQLPKDRFSAERLKGVDSTLKIQPAELGDSAMYLCASSLARLATAGVSGELFFGEGSRLTVL.